The present entry profiles one T cell receptor (beta chain) with its context. No antigen is known for it. The sample belongs to a study of OX40 agonist ivuxolimab in advanced cancers. Study outcomes and limitations: Relative to CD4+, CD8+ T cells held more expanded clones on average. Clonal expansion was among the lowest in partial responders at 0.1-3.0 mg/kg, especially CD8+.

Assay: immunoSEQ multiplex PCR; the TCRdb copy retains only in-frame clones and omits some. The sample lists tens of thousands of clones; over 75% were seen once. The germline CDR1 and CDR2 sequences are MNHNY and SVGAGI (reference sequence). The CDR3 totals 13 residues. V lost 7 bases and J lost 4, with 13 bases in between. This clonotype was sampled from an adult with an advanced solid tumor such as melanoma, head and neck, liver or kidney cancer. The chain links TRBV6-6 to TRBJ1-1; maybe TRBD1 (6 bases). Source: CD4+ or CD8+ T cells sorted from blood, taken in a trial of the OX40 agonist ivuxolimab. The CDR3 DNA reads TGTGCCAGCAAGCCACAGGGCAGCACTGAAGCTTTCTTT. Its translation is CASKPQGSTEAFF.